This T cell receptor beta chain is drawn from a study of a mutant IDH1 vaccine in newly diagnosed glioma. Study-wide background: The sex distribution of treated patients was roughly 62% male and roughly 40% female, with a mean age of roughly 40 years. Previous treatment comprised radiotherapy, temozolomide, or both, mostly both.

Measured with immunoSEQ multiplex PCR; TCRdb has only the in-frame clones, and not every one. The sample contains about 56,000 clones, about nine tenths of which appear only once. About this clone itself: Its cognate antigen is unknown.

Regarding time point: week 35, safety follow-up. The study gave 300 ug of mutant IDH1 20-mer peptide per vaccine dose, with topical imiquimod. The V and J ends lost 5 bases and 5 bases respectively, with 7 bases between them. CDR1 LNHNV and CDR2 YYDKDF come from the germline V gene (reference sequence). The CDR3 is 12 amino acids. The genes are TRBV15 and TRBJ1-5; the D gene is possibly TRBD1 (5 bases). The sample here was PBMCs, taken from a glioma patient whose treatment included an IDH1 peptide vaccine. This clonotype was sampled from a man aged 40-49 years with glioma. Written as DNA, the CDR3 is TGTGCCACCAGCTGGGACTATCAGCCCCAGCATTTT. Amino acids: CATSWDYQPQHF.